This T cell receptor beta chain is drawn from a study of follicular helper T cells after annual influenza vaccination. Findings and caveats of the study: Each annual vaccination recalled recurring oligoclonal ICOS+CD38+ cTfh clonotypes.

Deletions cut 5 bases from V and 5 bases from J, with 15 bases between. This CDR3 spans 13 amino acids. Germline CDR1 GTSNPN, CDR2 SVGIG (reference sequence). The sample's time point: 2014-2015 season, pre-vaccination. Method: immunoSEQ multiplex PCR; TCRdb's copy keeps in-frame clones and lacks some. The sample holds about 27,000 clones, approximately 80% seen once. Concerning this clone itself: Its antigen remains unidentified.

The chain joins TRBV30 to TRBJ2-5, with D possibly matching TRBD2 (6 bases). Specimen: CXCR5+ CD38- circulating T follicular helper cells from blood, collected on the day of influenza vaccination. The subset denotes: circulating Tfh, non-naive CD4+CXCR5+PD-1+ (ICOS+CD38+ or ICOS-CD38-). This receptor was taken from an adult who received the influenza vaccine. The CDR3 DNA reads TGTGCCTGGGCTCCCGGGCTAGCGGAGACCCAGTACTTC. Its translation is CAWAPGLAETQYF.